The sequence of this TCR beta chain was determined in a study of OX40 agonist ivuxolimab in advanced cancers. This CDR3 is built from 13 residues. The germline V and J ends were trimmed by 1 base and 5 bases, with 5 bases remaining between them. Germline-derived CDR1 and CDR2 are SGHTA and FQGNSA. Profiling relied on immunoSEQ multiplex PCR, and the TCRdb table lists in-frame clones only, not all of them. Seen here are about 48,000 clones, over 80% observed once, and the top ten hold more than 0.9%. The input for sequencing was CD4+ or CD8+ T cells sorted from blood, taken in a trial of the OX40 agonist ivuxolimab. The clonotype was recovered from an adult with an advanced solid tumor such as melanoma, head and neck, liver or kidney cancer. The chain combines TRBV7-2 with TRBJ2-2; D is unclear. CDR3 sequence: CASSLVPTGELFF. CDR3 DNA sequence: TGTGCCAGCAGCTTAGTTCCTACCGGGGAGCTGTTTTTT.